These T cell receptor beta chains were read from a single sample in a study of T cells expressing NK-cell markers. TCRdb reanalyzed the 5' RACE reads, giving one entry per CDR3 protein sequence and no DNA. Seen in this sample are hundreds of thousands of distinct CDR3 sequences; the ten most common clones hold roughly 5.5%. Sequenced input: blood T cells: a sorted CD56 or NKG2C T cell subset, CD4+ or CD8+ T cells, or bulk PBMC T cells (not recorded which). The receptor set was obtained from a man aged 18-75 years in good health. CDR3s include the opening cysteine and the closing phenylalanine or tryptophan.

v_call	j_call	cdr3_aa
TRBV18	TRBJ2-7	CASSPPRRGGSSYEQYF
TRBV6-1	TRBJ1-2	CASSIYRDRGPYGYTF
TRBV19	TRBJ2-5	CASSVRGLETQYF
TRBV7-2	TRBJ2-2	CASSSRQGAGELFF
TRBV30	TRBJ2-7	CAWSYIGWSPRTLYEQYF
TRBV20-1	TRBJ2-2	CSAREALRGGVLGELFF
TRBV4-1	TRBJ2-7	CASSQGGIAGGFPYEQYF
TRBV15	TRBJ2-2	CATSTYLQNTGELFF
TRBV12-3/TRBV12-4	TRBJ2-3	CASSPRTKSVGTDTQYF
TRBV28	TRBJ2-7	CASSRSGGVPYEQYF
TRBV7-6	TRBJ2-1	CASSTAPSGNRRQWGNEQFF
TRBV6-2/TRBV6-3	TRBJ2-1	CASSYSNDGGGGVISYNEQFF
TRBV7-9	TRBJ2-7	CASSYSGGTYEQYF
TRBV9	TRBJ2-7	CASSVAADRLAYEQYF
TRBV7-9	TRBJ2-1	CASSLAGATDEQFF
TRBV10-3	TRBJ2-1	CATTGGTSVGEQFF
TRBV4-1	TRBJ1-4	CASSPVGGILFF